This T cell receptor (beta chain) was recorded in a study of cytomegalovirus exposure and HLA in healthy donors. General observations from the study: Most of the TCR beta V segments (in an earlier analysis) were productive either about 87% or about 30% of the time. Near-uniform donor sequencing depth was presumed by presence/absence analyses. Later analysis indicated greater clonal expansion among HLA-associated TCR beta chains than among equally common other chains.

It was with 60 Vbeta and 13 Jbeta primers that the PCR ran. The data were produced by immunoSEQ multiplex PCR, yet TCRdb's version contains in-frame clones alone and is incomplete. The repertoire holds around 97,000 clones, around a tenth seen once, with 4.5% to 6% in the top ten. This clone showed up just a few times. Its target is not known. These donors, healthy bone marrow donors, were studied. Germline V CDR1 and CDR2: MNHEY, SVGAGI. The CDR3 loop spans 14 amino acids. V dropped 6 bases and J dropped 1; count of bases not matched to a gene: 3. The sample taken for sequencing was PBMCs. This clonotype was sampled from a man between 45 and 60 years old in good health and CMV-seropositive. The rearrangement uses TRBV6-5 and TRBJ1-5; 7 bases are a match to TRBD1. As DNA, the CDR3 is TGTGCCAGCAGGCCGACAGGGAGCAATCAGCCCCAGCATTTT. Translation: CASRPTGSNQPQHF.